This T cell receptor (beta chain) comes out of a study of T cells after yellow fever vaccination. Findings and limits, study-wide: Any FACS-sorted repertoire could hold abundant clonotypes that contaminate it from the bulk population. There was a small share of clonotypes that showed up in both the CD4 and CD8 compartments.

TCRdb ran MiXCR on the 5' RACE reads and lists one entry per CDR3 protein. The sample yields under 150,000 distinct CDR3 sequences, roughly 15% seen once. Looked up from germline, CDR1 is MNHEY and CDR2 is SVGAGI. CDR3 length: 15 amino acids. V lost 2 bases to trimming and J lost 5 bases, with 14 bases between them. This clonotype came up a few times. Its antigen is as yet unknown. The V gene is TRBV6-5, the J gene TRBJ2-3, with a tentative D call TRBD1 (6 bases). The sequencing used CD8+ T cells sorted from PBMCs, collected 5 days after the yellow fever booster vaccination. The receptor comes from a man in his late teens or twenties who received the YFV17D yellow fever vaccine. In DNA form, the CDR3 reads TGTGCCAGCAGTTACGCTTCCGAGACAGGAGATACGCAGTATTTT. Amino acid sequence: CASSYASETGDTQYF.